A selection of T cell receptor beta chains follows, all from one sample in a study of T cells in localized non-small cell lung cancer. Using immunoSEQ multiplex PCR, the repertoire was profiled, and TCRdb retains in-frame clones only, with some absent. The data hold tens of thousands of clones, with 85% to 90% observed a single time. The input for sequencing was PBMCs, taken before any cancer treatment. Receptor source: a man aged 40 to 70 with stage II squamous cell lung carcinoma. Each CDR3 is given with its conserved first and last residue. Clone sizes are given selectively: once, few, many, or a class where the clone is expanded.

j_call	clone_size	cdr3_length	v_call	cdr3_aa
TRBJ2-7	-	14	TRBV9	CASSVVGGSVEQYF
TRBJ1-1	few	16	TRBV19	CASSDKRTGSSTEAFF
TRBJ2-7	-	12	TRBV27	CASSSFPGEQYF
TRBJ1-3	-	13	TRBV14	CASSQGGRNTIYF
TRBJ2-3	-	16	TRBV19	CASIRSWPSSTDTQYF
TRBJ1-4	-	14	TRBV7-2	CASSLRFQNEKLFF
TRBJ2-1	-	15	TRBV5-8	CASSAGTGAYNEQFF
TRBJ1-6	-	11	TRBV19	CASSVNSALHF
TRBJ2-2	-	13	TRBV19	CASSIGTSGELFF
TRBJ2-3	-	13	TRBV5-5	CASGQGDTDTQYF
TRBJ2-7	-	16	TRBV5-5	CASSGGARTFSYEQYF
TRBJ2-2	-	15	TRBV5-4	CASSMGQAGGGELFF
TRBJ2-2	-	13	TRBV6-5	CASRAGRTGELFF